The next 18 T cell receptor beta chains were all read from a single sample in a study of T cells in women clearing cervical HPV infection. Sequencing used immunoSEQ multiplex PCR; TCRdb keeps in-frame clones, though not all of them. This sample's table has around 44,000 clones. The specimen was blood buffy coat. These receptors all stem from a woman aged 18 to 75 with a cervical HPV16 infection that either progressed to CIN3+ or cleared (not recorded which).

Note on this clone: Read coverage stops 3 residues before the CDR3 terminus; the germline J gene supplies the remainder. This chain connects TRBV19 to TRBJ2-1; TRBD1 might be the D (5 bases). Trimming left V 10 bases short and J 9 bases short, with 13 bases between. The CDR3 has 11 amino acids. Germline CDR1 reads LNHDA; CDR2 reads SQIVND (reference sequence). The CDR3 bases that were read are TGTGCCACCTCCCTTAGGGGTGAG. The encoded protein is CATSLRGE. From start to end, the CDR3 is CATSLRGEQFF.

Details on this clone: Read sequence stops 3 residues before the CDR3 end, and the germline J gene provides the missing end. J is TRBJ2-2 and V is TRBV7-9; D is undetermined. This CDR3 is 15 amino acids long. Germline lookup yields CDR1 SEHNR and CDR2 FQNEAQ (reference sequence). Trimming removed 5 bases from V and 3 bases from J, with 13 bases in between. The sequenced CDR3 bases are TGTGCCAGCAGCCCCCTTACTGATTACACCGGGGAG. It specifies CASSPLTDYTGE. The entire CDR3 is CASSPLTDYTGELFF.

Concerning this clone itself: Sequencing ends 3 residues short of the CDR3 end; the germline J gene provides the rest. J is TRBJ2-2 and V is TRBV19; D gene ambiguous. CDR1 and CDR2 from the germline V gene are LNHDA and SQIVND (reference sequence). V was shortened by 5 bases and J by 2 bases, with 9 bases between the two germline ends. CDR3 length: 14 residues. This CDR3 reads CASSFTENTGELFF. CDR3 DNA, as far as it was read: TGTGCCAGTAGTTTTACAGAAAACACCGGGGAG.

Concerning this clone: The missing CDR3 end, 3 residues past where the read stops, is filled in from the germline J gene. V is TRBV6-2 or TRBV6-3 and J is TRBJ2-7; no reliable D call. The length of the CDR3 is 13 residues. The germline V gene has CDR1 MNHEY and CDR2 SVGEGT. V lost 7 bases, J lost 2 bases, and 12 bases lay in between. This CDR3 reads CASTLAVAYEQYF. The CDR3 DNA, read in part, is TGTGCCAGCACCCTGGCGGTAGCCTACGAG.

About this clone itself: Read coverage stops 3 residues before the CDR3 terminus; the germline J gene supplies the remainder. The sample has other DNA sequences that encode this CDR3 too. The chain carries TRBV20-1 and TRBJ1-1; TRBD1 might be the D (6 bases). This CDR3 is 12 amino acids long. V lost 3 bases and J lost 4, with 9 bases in between. CDR1 and CDR2 (germline): DFQATT, SNEGSKA (reference sequence). The CDR3 sequence is CSASGGRTEAFF. CDR3 bases read: TGCAGTGCTAGCGGGGGGCGCACTGAA.

A remark on this clone: The CDR3 end is not reached by the read, which stops 3 residues before it; the germline J gene fills it in. This sequence joins TRBV7-9 and TRBJ1-1; the D is unclear. Germline V gene lookup returns CDR1 SEHNR and CDR2 FQNEAQ (reference sequence). The CDR3 is made up of 9 amino acids. The DNA read from the CDR3 is TGTGCCAGCAGCCCATTG. The encoded protein is CASSPL. In full, the CDR3 is CASSPLAFF.

As regards this clone: The CDR3 end lies 3 residues beyond the end of the read and is filled in from the germline J gene. V usage is TRBV20-1 and J usage is TRBJ1-1; D perhaps matches TRBD1 (5 bases). This CDR3 comprises 14 residues. V shed 3 bases and J shed 0 bases, with 11 bases lying between them. The V gene's germline CDR1 is DFQATT and CDR2 SNEGSKA (reference sequence). The CDR3 here is CSARGRIMNTEAFF. The sequenced part of the CDR3 DNA is TGCAGTGCTAGGGGGCGGATCATGAACACTGAA.

Note on this clone: Read coverage stops 3 residues before the CDR3 terminus; the germline J gene supplies the remainder. The J gene is TRBJ1-2, the V gene TRBV19, with D possibly TRBD1 on 5 matching bases. The ends were cut back, 7 bases at V and 2 bases at J, with 8 bases in the middle. CDR3 size: 12 residues. CDR1 is LNHDA and CDR2 is SQIVND in the germline V gene (reference sequence). The part of the CDR3 DNA that was read is TGTGCCAGTACGAGACAGAACTATGGC. It encodes CASTRQNYG. The full CDR3 sequence reads CASTRQNYGYTF.

With respect to this clone: The read terminates 3 residues ahead of where the CDR3 ends, so the germline J gene completes it. The chain carries TRBV19 and TRBJ1-5, with a possible D match to TRBD1 (6 bases). The V gene's germline CDR1 is LNHDA and CDR2 SQIVND (reference sequence). V was cut by 5 bases and J by 5 bases, with 10 bases left in between. The CDR3 runs to 13 residues. CDR3 protein: CASSFSGDQPQHF. The sequenced CDR3 bases are TGTGCCAGTAGTTTCTCAGGGGATCAGCCC.

With respect to this clone: The read finishes 3 residues shy of the CDR3 end, and the germline J gene is used to complete it. J is TRBJ2-4 and V is TRBV4-1; perhaps TRBD1 as D (7 bases). The CDR3 runs 16 residues. V dropped 2 bases and J dropped 4 bases, with 15 bases sitting between them. CDR1 MGHRA and CDR2 YSYEKL come from the germline V gene. The CDR3 bases that were read are TGCGCCAGCAGCCAACGGGCGGGACAGCTAAAAAACATT. Translated: CASSQRAGQLKNI. The whole CDR3 region reads CASSQRAGQLKNIQYF.

CDR3 in amino acids: CASSPRGSYNSPLHF. The CDR3 DNA, read in part, is TGTGCCAGCAGCCCGAGGGGGTCCTATAATTCACCC. The chain recombines TRBV11-2 with TRBJ1-6, with D possibly TRBD1 on 6 matching bases. The missing CDR3 end, 3 residues past where the read stops, is filled in from the germline J gene. The CDR3 loop spans 15 amino acids. Germline loops: CDR1 SGHAT, CDR2 FQNNGV. V lost 5 bases, J lost 1 base, and 9 bases lay in between.

As regards this clone: The read finishes 3 residues shy of the CDR3 end, and the germline J gene is used to complete it. The V call is TRBV7-9, the J call TRBJ2-4; 10 bases map to TRBD2. CDR1 is SEHNR, CDR2 FQNEAQ, per germline (reference sequence). V lost 5 bases and J lost 5; bases outside the gene matches: 3. The CDR3 spans 14 residues. CDR3 region: CASSTGLAENIQYF. Incomplete CDR3 DNA: TGTGCCAGCAGCACCGGACTAGCGGAAAACATT.

Incomplete CDR3 DNA: TGTGCCAGCAGGCCGCCGGGACAGGGGATTTCACCC. Translated: CASRPPGQGISP. The complete CDR3 reads CASRPPGQGISPLHF. The V gene is TRBV7-9, the J gene TRBJ1-6, with TRBD1 matching 10 bases. Read coverage stops 3 residues before the CDR3 terminus; the germline J gene supplies the remainder. This CDR3 comprises 15 residues. The junction had 8 bases not matched to a gene; V was cut back by 6 bases and J by 9 bases. Germline loops: CDR1 SEHNR, CDR2 FQNEAQ (reference sequence).

The covered CDR3 bases are TGTGCCAGCAGCCCAACTAGCGTTGGCACAGATACG. It encodes CASSPTSVGTDT. The full CDR3 protein reads CASSPTSVGTDTQYF. This sequence joins TRBV7-9 and TRBJ2-3; 7 nucleotides align to TRBD2. The CDR3 extends 3 residues past the end of the read, so its final part is completed from the germline J gene. Trimming at V came to 5 bases and at J to 1 base, leaving 6 bases not matched to a gene. This CDR3 has 15 residues. Germline CDR1 SEHNR, CDR2 FQNEAQ (reference sequence).

Comment on this clone: One end of the junction does not line up with germline, which may come from a read error. The missing CDR3 end, 3 residues past where the read stops, is filled in from the germline J gene. This chain uses TRBV7-7 with TRBJ2-2; D gene uncertain. The V gene's germline CDR1 is SSHAT and CDR2 FNYEAQ (reference sequence). CDR3 length equals 13 residues. The CDR3 DNA, read in part, is TGTGCTAGCAGCCCTCTTAGCACCGGGGAG. Its protein is CASSPLSTGE. The full CDR3 protein reads CASSPLSTGELFF.

On this clone: The read stops 3 residues short of the end of the CDR3; the missing end is completed from the germline J gene. The genes are TRBV20-1 and TRBJ2-4; TRBD1 might be the D (6 bases). Germline-derived CDR1 and CDR2 are DFQATT and SNEGSKA (reference sequence). The CDR3 loop spans 17 amino acids. V lost 0 bases to trimming and J lost 0 bases, with 15 bases between them. The CDR3 region is CSAREAGQGLAKNIQYF. CDR3 DNA (partial): TGCAGTGCTAGAGAGGCTGGGCAGGGGCTAGCCAAAAACATT.

Concerning this clone itself: The CDR3 end lies 3 residues beyond the end of the read and is filled in from the germline J gene. This chain links TRBV7-2 with TRBJ1-4; tentative D call: TRBD1 (5 bases). Trimming took off 5 bases at V and 4 bases at J, with 11 bases between the two ends. Germline values: CDR1 SGHTA, CDR2 FQGNSA. This CDR3 spans 14 amino acids. CDR3: CASSRWGVNEKLFF. CDR3 bases read: TGTGCCAGCAGCCGTTGGGGGGTTAATGAAAAA.

A word on this clone: The read ends 3 residues before the CDR3 terminus; that terminus is restored from the germline J gene. The J gene is TRBJ2-7, the V gene TRBV20-1, with 7 positions matching TRBD1. With 7 bases clipped from V and 0 bases from J, the junction kept 9 bases outside the gene matches. This CDR3 comprises 14 residues. Per the germline V gene, CDR1 is DFQATT and CDR2 is SNEGSKA (reference sequence). The sequenced CDR3 bases are TGCAGTGGGGACAGTGGGACCCGCTCCTACGAG. Amino acid sequence: CSGDSGTRSYE. The full CDR3 reads CSGDSGTRSYEQYF.